Listed here is a single T cell receptor beta chain. Its binding antigen is unknown. Per-base qualities were not stored, and no clone one base away is much larger. CD8 naive samples consisted of CD45RO-negative cells that were positively selected for CCR7, yielding a CD45RA+CCR7+ population without TemRA cells. Donors were healthy HIV-negative adults with no recently reported acute infections or vaccinations. All donors were Caucasian adults living in Nashville, Tennessee, USA. After blood collection by leukapheresis, PBMCs were isolated using Ficoll-Histopaque density gradient centrifugation and then cryopreserved in the vapor phase of liquid nitrogen. Analytical flow cytometry was used to check the purity and quantity of each magnetically sorted T cell population. From each sorted fraction, genomic DNA was isolated and quantified by UV absorbance on a Nanodrop 2000c. Using the deep immunoSEQ assay, TCR CDR3 regions were amplified from genomic DNA by multiplex PCR. Extracted genomic DNA from each cell subset was distributed evenly across all wells of several immunoSEQ 96-well plates, and each plate was treated as a replicate. For sorted subsets, about 200 ng genomic DNA, equal to about 30,000 T cell genomes, was loaded into each replicate PCR. The purified libraries were quantified using a Qubit 3.0 fluorometer, sized with a Bioanalyzer 2100, and then quantified again using the KAPA Library Quantification kit. Every immunoSEQ 96-well plate was sequenced on a dedicated single-read 150-cycle Illumina NextSeq 550 flow cell. As for the original processing: The immunoSEQ output contained only junctional sequences without quality scores, so filtering could not match that applied to full-length reads. Sequences were annotated with PyIR, a Python wrapper for IgBLAST v1.9, using IMGT germline references to assign V/J genes and CDR3. Reads with weak V/J assignments (E-value above 1e-6), missing CDR3, stop codons, out-of-frame junctions, or ambiguous translated residues were removed. V3J clonotypes were defined as sequences sharing an identical inferred V gene, J gene, and CDR3 amino acid sequence. Percentage overlap between repertoires was calculated by dividing the number of shared unique clonotypes by the size of the smaller repertoire. Richness of each repertoire was evaluated using RTK rarefaction, the Chao1 estimator, and Recon v2.1 estimates of unobserved clonotypes. Generation probabilities for all TCRbeta clonotypes obtained by the gDNA method from a handful of donors were computed using OLGA. TCRdb's version of the immuneACCESS table is confined to in-frame rearrangements and falls short of the full clone set. An unresolved V gene accounts for under half of the shortfall where checked; the remainder is of unknown origin. That table is the source of V, J and clone size, and D and trimming were worked out from the DNA. The sample yields around 600,000 clones; approximately 95% were counted once. The ten largest clones capture about 0.11% of the sample.

Trimming removed 5 bases from V and 4 bases from J; the gene matches leave 8 bases unexplained. The CDR3, from cysteine to phenylalanine, totals 16 residues. The CDR3 DNA has 48 bases and is translated from base 1. CDR1 and CDR2, looked up from the germline V gene (reference sequence), are GTSNPN and SVGIG. This record comes from a study of shared clonotypes between healthy human individuals (dated by TCRdb to about 2020). Concerning the study at large: The cohort included three men and a couple of women between 18 and 49 years of age. For each donor, three plates each were used for CD4 naive and CD4 memory, two plates were used for CD8 naive, and one plate was used for CD8 memory. Different laboratories and diverse techniques were used to prepare libraries and sequence TCR repertoires, to increase sequencing depth and limit assay-specific biases. Per donor, leukapheresis produced somewhere between about 0.85 and 8.9 billion PBMCs. To estimate repertoire size and how much clonotype sharing occurs between individuals, the study deeply sequenced the blood TCR repertoires of roughly 5 healthy adults. The research as a whole found: Estimated clonotype richness was generally larger for naive than for memory subsets. Even with the large sequencing depth, rarefaction of the sorted-subset datasets indicated that sequencing was incomplete. Across a handful of donors, about 4.5% of naive CD4, 3% to 3.5% of naive CD8, approximately 2.5% of memory CD4, and 0.4% to 0.45% of memory CD8 clonotypes were shared. Pairwise subsampling indicated that sequencing depth was expected to affect the degree of clonotype sharing among donors. Higher generation probabilities were observed for clonotypes shared by all four sorted-subset donors than for non-shared clonotypes. Sampling was restricted to blood, and TCR repertoires in tissue are likely to differ from TCR repertoires in blood. Because the study included a small number of donors, the genetic and exposure-history diversity represented was limited.

Sequencing was performed on naive CD8+ T cells sorted from blood. Interpreted using the paper, the cell subset or site label stands for: CD45RA+CCR7+. The rearranged segments are TRBV30 and TRBJ2-1; TRBD2 matches 13 bases in the middle. The TCR sequence derives from a woman in her 30s in good health. The DNA sequence is TGTGCCTGGGTCGGACTAGCGGGAGAAATATACAATGAGCAGTTCTTC. Translation gives CAWVGLAGEIYNEQFF. Extended through the reference TRBV30 and TRBJ2-1 proteins, this CDR3 yields the full variable domain: SQTIHQWPATLVQPVGSPLSLECTVEGTSNPNLYWYRQAAGRGLQLLFYSVGIGQISSEVPQNLSASRPQDRQFILSSKKLLLSDSGFYLCAWVGLAGEIYNEQFFGPGTRLTVL.